The clone carrying this TCR beta chain was recorded only once. This entry comes from a study of shared clonotypes between healthy human individuals. Study overall: CD4 naive and CD4 memory each took three plates per donor, while CD8 naive took two and CD8 memory one.

CDR1 is SQVTM and CDR2 is ANQGSEA in the germline V gene. V lost 4 bases and J lost 3, with 22 bases in between. This CDR3 comprises 16 residues. The deep-level immunoSEQ assay was used. In the sorted-subset replicate PCRs, 150 to 250 ng DNA, 25,000 to 30,000 T cell genomes, was used. Assay used: immunoSEQ multiplex PCR; TCRdb lists only in-frame clones, some missing. The sample comprises around 2,100,000 clones, about 95% of which are singletons, and 1% to 1.5% rests with the top ten. Naive CD8 cells were CD45RO-negative, positively selected for CCR7, excluding terminally differentiated effector memory CD45RA+ cells.

The V call is TRBV29-1, the J call TRBJ2-7; D possibly matches TRBD1 or TRBD2 (5 bases each). This sequence was found in a man in his late teens or twenties in good health. The sequencing input was naive CD8+ T cells sorted from blood. The CDR3 nucleotides read TGCAGCGTTGTTGGGTGGGGGAGTGAAGGGAACTACGAGCAGTACTTC. It codes for CSVVGWGSEGNYEQYF.